Below are 26 T cell receptor beta chains sequenced from a single sample in a study of blood T cell repertoires in COVID-19. Here immunoSEQ multiplex PCR was the method, and the copy in TCRdb shows in-frame clones only, minus some. The table lists nearly 200,000 clones, 86% of them singletons, with 0.78% in the top ten. The sample consisted of peripheral blood. The receptors stem from a woman aged 70-85 years with acute or convalescent COVID-19.

The chain combines TRBV7-2 with TRBJ2-1, with TRBD1 matching 7 bases. With 7 bases clipped from V and 3 bases from J, the junction kept 9 bases outside the gene matches. The CDR3 covers 15 residues. In germline, CDR1 is SGHTA, CDR2 FQGNSA. CDR3 bases: TGTGCCAGCATTATGACAGGGCGGAACTACAATGAGCAGTTCTTC. This gives the protein CASIMTGRNYNEQFF.

This clone was counted once. V and J are TRBV11-3 and TRBJ1-3, with D possibly matching TRBD1 (5 bases). Germline loops: CDR1 SGHNT, CDR2 YENEEA. V lost 5 bases and J lost 7, with 15 bases in between. The CDR3 runs to 14 residues. The CDR3, as DNA: TGTGCCAGCAGCCCGACGGGGGGGGTGAACACCATATATTTT. It specifies CASSPTGGVNTIYF.

This chain joins TRBV5-6 and TRBJ2-2, with 7 positions matching TRBD1. V shed 2 bases and J 0 bases; nucleotides not matched to a gene: 4. There are 16 residues in the CDR3. Germline V CDR1 and CDR2: SGHDT, YYEEEE. CDR3 protein: CASSLLDRANTGELFF. CDR3 nucleotide sequence: TGTGCCAGCAGCTTACTTGACAGGGCGAACACCGGGGAGCTGTTTTTT. Full variable domain (remainder filled in from reference TRBV5-6 and TRBJ2-2): DAGVTQSPTHLIKTRGQQVTLRCSPKSGHDTVSWYQQALGQGPQFIFQYYEEEERQRGNFPDRFSGHQFPNYSSELNVNALLLGDSALYLCASSLLDRANTGELFFGEGSRLTVL.

V gene TRBV27 combines with J gene TRBJ1-5, with D possibly matching TRBD1 (5 bases). The CDR3 sequence is 16 residues long. Germline CDR1 and CDR2: MNHEY and SMNVEV (reference sequence). The V end lost 6 bases, the J end lost 2 bases, and 17 bases lay between the germline ends. CDR3 region: CASRTSGGGGNQPQHF. CDR3 bases: TGTGCCAGCAGGACCAGCGGGGGTGGAGGCAATCAGCCCCAGCATTTT.

This chain joins TRBV5-1 and TRBJ2-1, with 8 bases identical to TRBD2. CDR1 is SGHRS and CDR2 is YFSETQ in the germline V gene. The V gene end was trimmed by 0 bases and the J gene end by 14 bases; junction bases not matched to a gene: 13. The CDR3 runs to 15 residues. The CDR3 DNA reads TGCGCCAGCAGCTTGGAACCGGGGGGGCCATTTCAGAAGTTCTTC. As protein: CASSLEPGGPFQKFF.

V usage is TRBV18 and J usage is TRBJ2-2; D is perhaps TRBD1 (6 bases). Germline CDR1 and CDR2: KGHSH and LQKENI. The CDR3 length is 16 residues. V was pared by 1 base and J by 5 bases, with 14 bases between. As DNA, the CDR3 is TGTGCCAGCTCACCACGGACAGTCATCCAAACCGGGGAGCTGTTTTTT. Amino acids: CASSPRTVIQTGELFF.

This chain links TRBV5-1 with TRBJ1-2; 12 bases are a match to TRBD1. The CDR3 runs 15 residues. V lost 4 bases to trimming and J lost 8 bases; unmatched junction nucleotides: 9. The germline V gene encodes CDR1 SGHRS and CDR2 YFSETQ. The CDR3 protein is CASSAGTGGEGGYTF. CDR3 DNA sequence: TGCGCCAGCAGCGCCGGGACAGGGGGCGAAGGAGGCTACACCTTC.

The chain has TRBV18 and TRBJ1-3; 7 bases map to TRBD1. The CDR3 is 15 amino acids. Per the germline V gene, CDR1 is KGHSH and CDR2 is LQKENI. J was trimmed by 3 bases and V by 4 bases; bases with no gene match: 6. DNA of the CDR3: TGTGCCAGCTCACTCAACCGGGACAGTGGAAACACCATATATTTT. Its protein product is CASSLNRDSGNTIYF.

This clone was counted only a few times. The chain joins TRBV25-1 to TRBJ2-3; TRBD1 matches at 10 bases. The CDR3 has 15 amino acids. The ends lost 4 bases at V and 4 bases at J; junction bases unmatched: 5. The germline CDR1 and CDR2 sequences are MGHDK and SYGVNS. This chain's CDR3 is CASSGDRGYSDTQYF. The CDR3 DNA is TGTGCCAGCAGTGGGGACAGGGGATATTCAGATACGCAGTATTTT. Combining the CDR3 with reference TRBV25-1 and TRBJ2-3 gives the whole variable domain EADIYQTPRYLVIGTGKKITLECSQTMGHDKMYWYQQDPGMELHLIHYSYGVNSTEKGDLSSESTVSRIRTEHFPLTLESARPSHTSQYLCASSGDRGYSDTQYFGPGTRLTVL.

The chain is built from TRBV2 and TRBJ2-7, with a weak D call TRBD1 (5 bases). V lost 2 bases, J lost 4 bases, and 6 bases lay in between. This CDR3 has 12 amino acids. Germline V gene data show CDR1 as SNHLY and CDR2 as FYNNEI. The CDR3 reads CASSENRYEQYF. CDR3 coding DNA: TGTGCCAGCAGTGAAAACAGGTACGAGCAGTACTTC.

The CDR3 nucleotides are TGTGCCAGCAGCCGAGCGGGGGGCTCTGGGGCCAACGTCCTGACTTTC. It encodes CASSRAGGSGANVLTF. The chain links TRBV7-9 to TRBJ2-6; 9 nucleotides match TRBD2. Losses at the gene ends were 5 bases for V and 0 bases for J; bases not matched to a gene: 2. Germline assignment: CDR1 SEHNR and CDR2 FQNEAQ (reference sequence). The CDR3 contains 16 residues.

The chain recombines TRBV5-6 with TRBJ2-3; D unclear. V was cut by 2 bases and J by 4 bases, with 11 bases left in between. This CDR3 contains 14 residues. Germline-derived CDR1 and CDR2 are SGHDT and YYEEEE. CDR3 DNA: TGTGCCAGCAGCTTAGACGGAGAGGCAGATACGCAGTATTTT. Encoded protein: CASSLDGEADTQYF.

This chain connects TRBV5-1 to TRBJ1-4; TRBD1 aligns across 8 bases. CDR3 size: 14 residues. Germline lookup yields CDR1 SGHRS and CDR2 YFSETQ. The trim removed 0 bases at V and 8 bases at J, leaving 3 bases unmatched. The CDR3, as DNA: TGCGCCAGCAGCTTGGGGACAGGGTTAGAAAAACTGTTTTTT. The encoded protein is CASSLGTGLEKLFF.

This clone was recorded a few times. The rearrangement links TRBV19 to TRBJ1-5; D perhaps matches TRBD1 (6 bases). This CDR3 spans 16 amino acids. Germline V gene sequence: CDR1 LNHDA, CDR2 SQIVND (reference sequence). V lost 1 base and J lost 4, with 14 bases in between. In DNA form, the CDR3 reads TGTGCCAGTAGTATAGCCCGGACAGCAGAAAATCAGCCCCAGCATTTT. Protein sequence: CASSIARTAENQPQHF.

The J gene is TRBJ2-7, the V gene TRBV28; 10 bases are a match to TRBD1. V dropped 6 bases and J dropped 6; count of bases not matched to a gene: 17. The CDR3 totals 17 residues. The germline V gene has CDR1 MDHEN and CDR2 SYDVKM. CDR3 region: CASRLTGGGGMIGEQYF. The CDR3 DNA sequence: TGTGCCAGCAGGCTGACAGGGGGCGGGGGAATGATCGGCGAGCAGTACTTC.

This clone was recorded a few times. This sample includes further DNA sequences coding for the same CDR3. The chain recombines TRBV5-1 with TRBJ1-2; D may be TRBD1 (6 bases). The CDR3 extends over 14 amino acids. Germline V gives CDR1 SGHRS, CDR2 YFSETQ. V was trimmed by 3 bases and J by 3 bases, leaving 12 bases between them. The CDR3 loop is CASSSLGGDYGYTF. In DNA form, the CDR3 reads TGCGCCAGCAGCTCCTTAGGGGGGGACTATGGCTACACCTTC. Full variable domain (remainder filled in from reference TRBV5-1 and TRBJ1-2): KAGVTQTPRYLIKTRGQQVTLSCSPISGHRSVSWYQQTPGQGLQFLFEYFSETQRNKGNFPGRFSGRQFSNSRSEMNVSTLELGDSALYLCASSSLGGDYGYTFGSGTRLTVV.

The chain carries TRBV12-3 or TRBV12-4 and TRBJ2-1; 9 bases fit TRBD2. The V segment lost 5 bases and the J segment 12 bases; nucleotides outside the gene matches: 8. CDR3 length: 13 amino acids. CDR3 residues: CASSQVAGAVQFF. In DNA, the CDR3 is TGTGCCAGCAGTCAGGTAGCGGGAGCAGTGCAGTTCTTC.

The chain uses TRBV3-1 (or the pseudogene TRBV3-2) and TRBJ1-2; 7 bases map to TRBD1. Germline V gene lookup returns CDR1 LGHDT and CDR2 YNNKEL (reference sequence). V lost 0 bases and J lost 7; bases outside the gene matches: 2. The CDR3 is 13 amino acids. CDR3: CASSQETGSGYTF. The CDR3 DNA follows: TGTGCCAGCAGCCAAGAGACAGGGAGTGGCTACACCTTC.

The rearrangement joins TRBV6-2 or TRBV6-3 to TRBJ2-1, with a possible D match to TRBD2 (6 bases). V was trimmed by 3 bases and J by 7 bases, leaving 19 bases between them. The CDR3 has 16 amino acids. Germline assignment: CDR1 MNHEY and CDR2 SVGEGT. CDR3 region: CASSYEGLPPNNEQFF. The CDR3 DNA reads as TGTGCCAGCAGTTATGAGGGACTCCCTCCCAATAATGAGCAGTTCTTC.

V gene TRBV11-2 combines with J gene TRBJ1-5; 9 bases line up with TRBD1. Germline V CDR1 and CDR2: SGHAT, FQNNGV. The CDR3 sequence is 14 residues long. The J segment lost 7 bases and the V segment lost 3 bases, leaving 4 bases of the junction unmatched. CDR3: CASSLGTGNQPQHF. The DNA for the CDR3 is TGTGCCAGCAGCTTGGGGACAGGGAACCAGCCCCAGCATTTT.

The genes are TRBV6-5 and TRBJ1-2, with unresolved D. The germline V and J ends were trimmed by 1 base and 0 bases, with 9 bases remaining between them. The CDR3 is 15 residues long. Per the germline V gene, CDR1 is MNHEY and CDR2 is SVGAGI. The CDR3 DNA is TGTGCCAGCAGTTACTGGGAGGGTTCTAACTATGGCTACACCTTC. This translates into CASSYWEGSNYGYTF.

This clone was recorded once. The chain joins TRBV6-2 or TRBV6-3 to TRBJ1-5, with 7 bases fitting TRBD1. This CDR3 contains 19 residues. The V segment lost 2 bases and the J segment 1 base; nucleotides outside the gene matches: 14. Germline values: CDR1 MNHEY, CDR2 SVGEGT. In DNA form, the CDR3 reads TGTGCCAGCAGTTACCCCAGAACTAGGACAGGATCCAGCAATCAGCCCCAGCATTTT. Amino acid sequence: CASSYPRTRTGSSNQPQHF.

This rearrangement joins TRBV2 to TRBJ1-5; D is perhaps TRBD1 (6 bases). The CDR3 consists of 12 residues. Germline V gives CDR1 SNHLY, CDR2 FYNNEI. V lost 4 bases, J lost 8 bases, and 9 bases lay in between. The CDR3 nucleotides read TGTGCCAGCAGTGGGCAGGGGAAGCCCCAGCATTTT. It specifies CASSGQGKPQHF.

In this sample, this clone turned up once. V is TRBV25-1 and J is TRBJ2-7; D is unclear. The CDR3 length is 12 residues. In germline, CDR1 is MGHDK, CDR2 SYGVNS. V lost 0 bases, J lost 6 bases, and 6 bases lay in between. The CDR3 DNA is TGTGCCAGCAGTGAATATCTAGGCGAGCAGTACTTC. This codes for CASSEYLGEQYF.

The chain has TRBV5-1 and TRBJ1-4; 7 bases fit TRBD1. Germline V gene data show CDR1 as SGHRS and CDR2 as YFSETQ. After removal of 0 bases from V and 7 bases from J, the junction contained 6 bases not matched to a gene. The CDR3 spans 15 residues. The CDR3 here is CASSLVGGEREKLFF. DNA for the CDR3: TGCGCCAGCAGCTTGGTAGGGGGCGAGCGTGAAAAACTGTTTTTT. Drawing the rest from reference TRBV5-1 and TRBJ1-4, the complete variable domain is KAGVTQTPRYLIKTRGQQVTLSCSPISGHRSVSWYQQTPGQGLQFLFEYFSETQRNKGNFPGRFSGRQFSNSRSEMNVSTLELGDSALYLCASSLVGGEREKLFFGSGTQLSVL.

The genes are TRBV19 and TRBJ1-2; a possible D gene is TRBD1 (6 bases). Trimming took off 3 bases at V and 2 bases at J, with 25 bases between the two ends. CDR1 and CDR2 (germline): LNHDA, SQIVND (reference sequence). The CDR3 totals 19 residues. The CDR3 bases are TGTGCCAGTAGTATTGTCCCAGCCCCGGGGGGCGGAGGGAACTATGGCTACACCTTC. As protein: CASSIVPAPGGGGNYGYTF. Full variable domain (rest looked up from reference TRBV19 and TRBJ1-2): DGGITQSPKYLFRKEGQNVTLSCEQNLNHDAMYWYRQDPGQGLRLIYYSQIVNDFQKGDIAEGYSVSREKKESFPLTVTSAQKNPTAFYLCASSIVPAPGGGGNYGYTFGSGTRLTVV.